This is a list of T cell receptor beta chains from one sample in a study of CD8 T cells in ankylosing spondylitis. TCRdb itself ran the 5' RACE reads through MiXCR, one entry per CDR3 protein. Among just under 350,000 distinct CDR3 sequences listed, 14% to 15% were seen once. Sample: blood, either unsorted or a sorted T cell fraction (not recorded which). All receptors derive from a male donor with ankylosing spondylitis or in good health (not recorded which). The CDR3 runs from the conserved cysteine through the conserved F or W. Fields, in order: D gene, clone size, J gene, V gene, CDR3 protein, CDR3 DNA. The D gene is left open where the match is weak. Not all rows give a size; the values are once, few, many and, for expanded clones, a class.

d_call: TRBD2; clone_size: NA; j_call: TRBJ2-5; v_call: TRBV4-1; cdr3_aa: CASSQGGTSVQETQYF; cdr3_nt: TGCGCCAGCAGCCAAGGAGGGACTAGCGTCCAAGAGACCCAGTACTTC
d_call: TRBD2; clone_size: NA; j_call: TRBJ2-3; v_call: TRBV3-1; cdr3_aa: CASSQRRSGRVYADTQYF; cdr3_nt: TGTGCCAGCAGTCAACGAAGGAGCGGGAGGGTGTATGCAGATACGCAGTATTTT
d_call: TRBD1; clone_size: few; j_call: TRBJ2-7; v_call: TRBV5-1; cdr3_aa: CASSGRQGQYEQYF; cdr3_nt: TGCGCCAGCAGCGGGAGACAGGGGCAGTACGAGCAGTACTTC
d_call: TRBD2; clone_size: NA; j_call: TRBJ2-5; v_call: TRBV5-1; cdr3_aa: CASSPSGRQETQYF; cdr3_nt: TGCGCCAGCAGCCCCAGCGGGAGGCAAGAGACCCAGTACTTC
d_call: NA; clone_size: few; j_call: TRBJ1-1; v_call: TRBV7-6; cdr3_aa: CASSLEVRGALDGFIEAFF; cdr3_nt: TGTGCCAGCAGCTTAGAAGTGCGGGGGGCGCTAGACGGATTTATTGAAGCTTTCTTT
d_call: TRBD2; clone_size: few; j_call: TRBJ2-3; v_call: TRBV20-1; cdr3_aa: CSASGGGTDTQYF; cdr3_nt: TGCAGTGCTAGCGGGGGGGGTACAGATACGCAGTATTTT
d_call: NA; clone_size: NA; j_call: TRBJ2-3; v_call: TRBV15; cdr3_aa: CATSLSAATDTQYF; cdr3_nt: TGTGCCACCAGCCTTTCAGCTGCCACAGATACGCAGTATTTT
d_call: TRBD1; clone_size: few; j_call: TRBJ1-4; v_call: TRBV7-9; cdr3_aa: CASSLVTGAEKLFF; cdr3_nt: TGTGCCAGCAGCTTAGTCACAGGGGCGGAAAAACTGTTTTTT
d_call: NA; clone_size: NA; j_call: TRBJ2-3; v_call: TRBV6-1; cdr3_aa: CASSELGETDTQYF; cdr3_nt: TGTGCCAGCAGTGAATTGGGGGAAACAGATACGCAGTATTTT
d_call: NA; clone_size: few; j_call: TRBJ2-3; v_call: TRBV27; cdr3_aa: CASSLSGSPFSTDTQYF; cdr3_nt: TGTGCCAGCAGTTTATCAGGGAGCCCGTTTAGCACAGATACGCAGTATTTT
d_call: TRBD2; clone_size: NA; j_call: TRBJ2-7; v_call: TRBV7-2; cdr3_aa: CASSPTGGRPIEQYF; cdr3_nt: TGTGCCAGCAGCCCTACGGGCGGGAGGCCAATAGAGCAGTACTTC
d_call: NA; clone_size: NA; j_call: TRBJ1-4; v_call: TRBV5-5; cdr3_aa: CASTWFPDEKLFF; cdr3_nt: TGTGCCAGCACTTGGTTCCCAGATGAAAAACTGTTTTTT
d_call: NA; clone_size: NA; j_call: TRBJ1-6; v_call: TRBV6-5; cdr3_aa: CASSTILGFHSPLHF; cdr3_nt: TGTGCCAGCAGTACTATACTGGGATTCCATTCACCCCTCCACTTT
d_call: NA; clone_size: NA; j_call: TRBJ1-1; v_call: TRBV19; cdr3_aa: CASSPLGARGSEAFF; cdr3_nt: TGTGCCAGTAGTCCTCTCGGGGCGCGAGGCTCTGAAGCTTTCTTT
d_call: TRBD2; clone_size: few; j_call: TRBJ2-7; v_call: TRBV5-1; cdr3_aa: CASSGGTRLDEQYF; cdr3_nt: TGCGCCAGCAGCGGAGGGACTAGGTTAGACGAGCAGTACTTC
d_call: NA; clone_size: NA; j_call: TRBJ1-1; v_call: TRBV9; cdr3_aa: CASSPRVGVNTEAFF; cdr3_nt: TGTGCCAGCAGCCCAAGGGTCGGGGTGAACACTGAAGCTTTCTTT
d_call: TRBD1; clone_size: NA; j_call: TRBJ2-5; v_call: TRBV20-1; cdr3_aa: CSASGDRVVETQYF; cdr3_nt: TGCAGTGCCAGTGGGGACAGGGTGGTGGAGACCCAGTACTTC
d_call: NA; clone_size: few; j_call: TRBJ1-1; v_call: TRBV12-3/TRBV12-4; cdr3_aa: CASSFKVQNTEAFF; cdr3_nt: TGTGCCAGCAGTTTCAAGGTACAGAACACTGAAGCTTTCTTT
d_call: TRBD2; clone_size: NA; j_call: TRBJ2-6; v_call: TRBV5-6; cdr3_aa: CASSLTGGYRYANVLTF; cdr3_nt: TGTGCCAGCAGCTTGACGGGGGGTTACAGATACGCCAACGTCCTGACTTTC
d_call: NA; clone_size: many; j_call: TRBJ2-2; v_call: TRBV29-1; cdr3_aa: CSGLLTGNTGELFF; cdr3_nt: TGCAGCGGTCTCCTCACAGGAAACACCGGGGAGCTGTTTTTT
d_call: NA; clone_size: few; j_call: TRBJ1-2; v_call: TRBV3-1; cdr3_aa: CASSQDTQGVGGYTF; cdr3_nt: TGTGCCAGCAGCCAAGATACACAGGGTGTTGGGGGCTACACCTTC
d_call: NA; clone_size: few; j_call: TRBJ1-1; v_call: TRBV5-1; cdr3_aa: CASSGTDGRAEAFF; cdr3_nt: TGCGCCAGCAGCGGAACAGACGGGCGAGCTGAAGCTTTCTTT
d_call: NA; clone_size: few; j_call: TRBJ2-1; v_call: TRBV5-1; cdr3_aa: CASSRTGTSFDNEQFF; cdr3_nt: TGCGCCAGCAGCCGCACAGGGACAAGCTTTGACAATGAGCAGTTCTTC
d_call: NA; clone_size: NA; j_call: TRBJ2-1; v_call: TRBV3-1; cdr3_aa: CASSLRGGRINEQFF; cdr3_nt: TGTGCCAGCAGCCTCAGAGGCGGGCGGATAAATGAGCAGTTCTTC
d_call: NA; clone_size: few; j_call: TRBJ2-5; v_call: TRBV5-1; cdr3_aa: CASSLGSFVQETQYF; cdr3_nt: TGCGCCAGCAGCTTAGGCAGTTTTGTGCAAGAGACCCAGTACTTC
d_call: TRBD2; clone_size: NA; j_call: TRBJ2-5; v_call: TRBV10-3; cdr3_aa: CAIRTSGDEETQYF; cdr3_nt: TGTGCCATCCGGACTAGCGGCGATGAAGAGACCCAGTACTTC
d_call: NA; clone_size: many; j_call: TRBJ1-5; v_call: TRBV3-1; cdr3_aa: CASSQGGGRQPQHF; cdr3_nt: TGTGCCAGCAGCCAAGGCGGAGGGCGGCAGCCCCAGCATTTT
d_call: NA; clone_size: NA; j_call: TRBJ2-5; v_call: TRBV24-1; cdr3_aa: CATSDSAGHQYF; cdr3_nt: TGTGCCACCAGTGATAGCGCCGGGCACCAGTACTTC
d_call: TRBD1; clone_size: few; j_call: TRBJ2-7; v_call: TRBV18; cdr3_aa: CASSTGTGPYEQYF; cdr3_nt: TGTGCCAGCTCGACCGGGACAGGGCCATACGAGCAGTACTTC
d_call: NA; clone_size: NA; j_call: TRBJ2-7; v_call: TRBV4-2; cdr3_aa: CASSQEEASRSYEQYF; cdr3_nt: TGTGCCAGCAGCCAAGAGGAAGCTAGCCGGAGCTACGAGCAGTACTTC
d_call: TRBD2; clone_size: NA; j_call: TRBJ2-1; v_call: TRBV5-1; cdr3_aa: CASSHGLAGSNEQFF; cdr3_nt: TGCGCCAGCAGTCACGGACTAGCGGGCTCTAATGAGCAGTTCTTC
d_call: NA; clone_size: many; j_call: TRBJ1-4; v_call: TRBV5-1; cdr3_aa: CASSLDWGAKEKLFF; cdr3_nt: TGCGCCAGCAGCTTAGACTGGGGCGCAAAAGAAAAACTGTTTTTT
d_call: NA; clone_size: NA; j_call: TRBJ2-7; v_call: TRBV5-5; cdr3_aa: CASSPLPGSRLPYEQYF; cdr3_nt: TGTGCCAGCAGCCCCCTCCCGGGCTCTCGATTACCTTACGAGCAGTACTTC
d_call: TRBD1; clone_size: few; j_call: TRBJ2-1; v_call: TRBV12-3/TRBV12-4; cdr3_aa: CASSTRQGSSYNEQFF; cdr3_nt: TGTGCCAGCAGCACCCGACAGGGCAGCTCCTACAATGAGCAGTTCTTC
d_call: NA; clone_size: NA; j_call: TRBJ2-1; v_call: TRBV12-3/TRBV12-4; cdr3_aa: CASSLARSGQQFF; cdr3_nt: TGTGCCAGCAGTTTAGCGCGCAGCGGCCAGCAGTTCTTC
d_call: TRBD1; clone_size: few; j_call: TRBJ2-6; v_call: TRBV20-1; cdr3_aa: CSARDSGRGPGANVLTF; cdr3_nt: TGCAGTGCTAGAGACTCGGGCAGGGGGCCTGGGGCCAACGTCCTGACTTTC
d_call: NA; clone_size: NA; j_call: TRBJ1-2; v_call: TRBV20-1; cdr3_aa: CSAHDRTAYGYTF; cdr3_nt: TGCAGTGCTCACGACAGGACCGCCTATGGCTACACCTTC